In this sample, the clone carrying this T cell receptor (beta chain) turned up a few times. Looked up from germline, CDR1 is SGHVS and CDR2 is FQNEAQ. The CDR3 has 14 residues. Trimming pared 5 bases from V and 6 bases from J, leaving 17 bases between. TCRdb re-analysed the 5' RACE reads in MiXCR, keeping a single row per CDR3 protein. The repertoire has about 100,000 distinct CDR3 sequences, roughly 15% of them found once; the top ten carry over 5%. These data originate in a study of T cells of healthy individuals. This clonotype originated in a human donor in good health. The rearrangement links TRBV7-8 to TRBJ2-7, with a possible D match to TRBD2 (5 bases). The CDR3 nucleotides are TGTGCCAGCAGCGTCTCTGAGGGCCGGGTCGAGCAGTACTTC. It yields the protein CASSVSEGRVEQYF.